A single sample is the source of the 5 T cell receptor beta chains below, sequenced in a study of T cells in Graves' hyperthyroidism and ophthalmopathy. TCR beta CDR3 regions were amplified from RNA. The TCR CDR3 first-round RT-PCR relied on the HTBI primer set. From the multiplex PCR reads, TCRdb called clonotypes with MiXCR, one entry per CDR3 protein. The profile shows 600,000 or so distinct CDR3 sequences, around 16% of them singletons. The sample was blood. These receptors originate from a woman in her 30s with Graves' hyperthyroidism.

This clonotype was observed many times. V gene TRBV2 combines with J gene TRBJ2-7, with 7 bases identical to TRBD2. Trimming cost V 4 bases and J 2 bases; bases outside gene matches: 8. Germline lookup yields CDR1 SNHLY and CDR2 FYNNEI. The CDR3 sequence is 15 residues long. CDR3 loop: CASSGESGMTYEQYF. The DNA for the CDR3 is TGTGCCAGCAGTGGGGAGAGCGGGATGACCTACGAGCAGTACTTC.

This clonotype was picked up many times. This chain connects TRBV12-3 or TRBV12-4 to TRBJ2-1, with D unresolved. Trimming took 1 base from V and 4 from J, leaving 11 bases between them. The CDR3 runs to 15 residues. The CDR3 coding sequence is TGTGCCAGCAGTTTAGGGCCACCCGAATACAATGAGCAGTTCTTC. Translated: CASSLGPPEYNEQFF.

This clonotype occurred a few times. The V and J genes are TRBV28 and TRBJ1-5; no clear D gene. The CDR3 has 15 amino acids. V lost 2 bases, J lost 4 bases, and 12 bases lay in between. Germline V gene sequence: CDR1 MDHEN, CDR2 SYDVKM. The CDR3 region is CASSLGEGGNQPQHF. DNA of the CDR3: TGTGCCAGCAGTTTAGGAGAGGGAGGTAATCAGCCCCAGCATTTT.

The gene calls are TRBV5-4 and TRBJ1-1; 7 bases align to TRBD1. CDR3 length: 16 residues. V lost 0 bases to trimming and J lost 1 base; unmatched junction nucleotides: 6. In germline, CDR1 is SGHNT, CDR2 YYREEE (reference sequence). The CDR3 is CASSLAQGVGNTEAFF. The CDR3 DNA reads as TGTGCCAGCAGCTTGGCTCAGGGGGTGGGGAACACTGAAGCTTTCTTT.

There are a few counts of this clonotype. The DNA for the CDR3 is TGTGCCTGGAATCCCTGGGGGCTAGCGGATTACAATGAGCAGTTCTTC. Amino acids: CAWNPWGLADYNEQFF. The V call is TRBV30, the J call TRBJ2-1; possible D gene TRBD2, 7 bases. Trimming stripped 4 bases from V and 4 bases from J, with 20 bases between. Germline-derived CDR1 and CDR2 are GTSNPN and SVGIG (reference sequence). The CDR3 extends over 16 amino acids.